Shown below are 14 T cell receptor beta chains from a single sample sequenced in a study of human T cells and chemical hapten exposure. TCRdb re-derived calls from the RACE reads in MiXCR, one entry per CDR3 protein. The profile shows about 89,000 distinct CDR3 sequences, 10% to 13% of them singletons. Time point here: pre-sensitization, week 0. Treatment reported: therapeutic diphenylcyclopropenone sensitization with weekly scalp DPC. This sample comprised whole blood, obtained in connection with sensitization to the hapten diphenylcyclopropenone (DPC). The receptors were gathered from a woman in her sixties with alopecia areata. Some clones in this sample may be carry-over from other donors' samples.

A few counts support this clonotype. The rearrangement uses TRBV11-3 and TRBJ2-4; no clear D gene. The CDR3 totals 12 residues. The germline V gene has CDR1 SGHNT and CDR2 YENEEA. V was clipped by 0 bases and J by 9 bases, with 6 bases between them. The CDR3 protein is CASSLDHGIQYF. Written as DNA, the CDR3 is TGTGCCAGCAGCTTAGATCATGGCATTCAGTACTTC.

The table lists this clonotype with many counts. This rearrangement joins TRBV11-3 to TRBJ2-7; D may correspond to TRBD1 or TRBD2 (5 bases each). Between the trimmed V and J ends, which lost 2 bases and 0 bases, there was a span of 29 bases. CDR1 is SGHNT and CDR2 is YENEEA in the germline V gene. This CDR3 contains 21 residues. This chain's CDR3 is CASSLLLPGPLAENFSYEQYF. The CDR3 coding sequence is TGTGCCAGCAGCTTACTTCTTCCGGGACCTTTGGCAGAAAATTTCTCCTACGAGCAGTACTTC.

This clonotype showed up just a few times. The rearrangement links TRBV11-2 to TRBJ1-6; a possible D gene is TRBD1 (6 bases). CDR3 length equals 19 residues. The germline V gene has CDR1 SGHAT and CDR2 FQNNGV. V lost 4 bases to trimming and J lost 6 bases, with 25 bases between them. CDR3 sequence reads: CASSSLREGGGFTNSPLHF. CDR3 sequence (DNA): TGTGCCAGCAGCTCCCTGAGGGAGGGAGGGGGGTTTACTAATTCACCCCTCCACTTT.

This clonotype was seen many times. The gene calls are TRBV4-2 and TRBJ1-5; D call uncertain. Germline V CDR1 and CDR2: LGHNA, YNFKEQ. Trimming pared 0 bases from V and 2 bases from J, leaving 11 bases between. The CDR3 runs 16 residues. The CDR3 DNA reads TGTGCCAGCAGCCAAGAGATGAATTTGGGCAATCAGCCCCAGCATTTT. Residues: CASSQEMNLGNQPQHF.

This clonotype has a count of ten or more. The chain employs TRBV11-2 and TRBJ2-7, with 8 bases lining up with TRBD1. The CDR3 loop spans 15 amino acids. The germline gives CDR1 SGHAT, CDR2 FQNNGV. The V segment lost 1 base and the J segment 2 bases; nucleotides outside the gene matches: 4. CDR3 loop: CASSLGTGLTYEQYF. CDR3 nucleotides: TGTGCCAGCAGCTTAGGGACAGGGCTCACCTACGAGCAGTACTTC.

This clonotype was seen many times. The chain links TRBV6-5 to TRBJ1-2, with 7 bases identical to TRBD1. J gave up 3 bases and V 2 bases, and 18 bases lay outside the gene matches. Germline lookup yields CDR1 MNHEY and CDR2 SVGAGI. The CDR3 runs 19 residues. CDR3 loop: CASSYPEKSRGRNYYGYTF. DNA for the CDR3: TGTGCCAGCAGTTACCCGGAAAAATCGAGGGGGCGAAATTACTATGGCTACACCTTC.

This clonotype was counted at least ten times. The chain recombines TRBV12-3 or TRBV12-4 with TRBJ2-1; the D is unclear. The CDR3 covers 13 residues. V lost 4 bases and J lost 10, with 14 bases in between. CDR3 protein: CASSSAPPREQFF. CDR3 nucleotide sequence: TGTGCCAGCAGTTCCGCTCCCCCCAGGGAGCAGTTCTTC.

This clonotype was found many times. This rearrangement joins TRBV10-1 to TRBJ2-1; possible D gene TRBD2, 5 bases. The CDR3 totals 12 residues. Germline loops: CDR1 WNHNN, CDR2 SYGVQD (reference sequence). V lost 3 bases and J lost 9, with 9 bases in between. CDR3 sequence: CASSDDYAEQFF. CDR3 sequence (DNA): TGCGCCAGCAGTGATGACTATGCTGAGCAGTTCTTC.

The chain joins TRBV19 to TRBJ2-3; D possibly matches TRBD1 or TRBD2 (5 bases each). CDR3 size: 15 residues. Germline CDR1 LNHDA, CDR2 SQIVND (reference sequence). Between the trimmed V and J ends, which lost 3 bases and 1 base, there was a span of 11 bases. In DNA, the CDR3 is TGTGCCAGTAGTATTTCGGGGCCACGCACAGATACGCAGTATTTT. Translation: CASSISGPRTDTQYF.

CDR3 nucleotides: TGTGCCAGCTCACCAGGGCCCAGGGCGTATGGCTACACCTTC. It codes for CASSPGPRAYGYTF. The J gene is TRBJ1-2, the V gene TRBV18, with a tentative D call TRBD1 (5 bases). This CDR3 is built from 14 residues. V was cut by 2 bases and J by 5 bases, with 12 bases left in between. CDR1 is KGHSH and CDR2 is LQKENI in the germline V gene. Full variable domain (missing parts from reference TRBV18 and TRBJ1-2): NAGVMQNPRHLVRRRGQEARLRCSPMKGHSHVYWYRQLPEEGLKFMVYLQKENIIDESGMPKERFSAEFPKEGPSILRIQQVVRGDSAAYFCASSPGPRAYGYTFGSGTRLTVV.

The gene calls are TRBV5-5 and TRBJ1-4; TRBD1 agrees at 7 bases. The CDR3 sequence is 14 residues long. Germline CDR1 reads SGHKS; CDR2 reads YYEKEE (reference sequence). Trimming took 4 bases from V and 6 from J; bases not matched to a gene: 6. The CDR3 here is CASSNTGAYEKLFF. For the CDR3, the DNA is TGTGCCAGCAGCAATACAGGGGCGTATGAAAAACTGTTTTTT.

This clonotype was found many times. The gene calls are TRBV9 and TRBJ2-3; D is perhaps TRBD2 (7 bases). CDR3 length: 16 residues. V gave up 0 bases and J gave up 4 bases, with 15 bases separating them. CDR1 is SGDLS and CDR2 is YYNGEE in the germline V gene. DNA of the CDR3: TGTGCCAGCAGCGTAGAAGGGGGGGCTTCAGCAGATACGCAGTATTTT. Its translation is CASSVEGGASADTQYF.

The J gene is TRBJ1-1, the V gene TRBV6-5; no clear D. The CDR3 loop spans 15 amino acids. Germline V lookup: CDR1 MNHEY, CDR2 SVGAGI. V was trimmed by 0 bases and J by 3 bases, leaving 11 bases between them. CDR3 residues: CASSYSTSSYTEAFF. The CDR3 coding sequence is TGTGCCAGCAGTTACTCGACGAGTTCGTACACTGAAGCTTTCTTT.

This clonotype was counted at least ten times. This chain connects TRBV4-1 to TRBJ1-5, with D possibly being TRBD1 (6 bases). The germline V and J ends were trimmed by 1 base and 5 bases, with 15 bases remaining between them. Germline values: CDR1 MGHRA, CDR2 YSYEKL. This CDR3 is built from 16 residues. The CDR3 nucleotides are TGCGCCAGCAGCCAAGCCTCAGGGGAGACTTATCAGCCCCAGCATTTT. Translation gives CASSQASGETYQPQHF.